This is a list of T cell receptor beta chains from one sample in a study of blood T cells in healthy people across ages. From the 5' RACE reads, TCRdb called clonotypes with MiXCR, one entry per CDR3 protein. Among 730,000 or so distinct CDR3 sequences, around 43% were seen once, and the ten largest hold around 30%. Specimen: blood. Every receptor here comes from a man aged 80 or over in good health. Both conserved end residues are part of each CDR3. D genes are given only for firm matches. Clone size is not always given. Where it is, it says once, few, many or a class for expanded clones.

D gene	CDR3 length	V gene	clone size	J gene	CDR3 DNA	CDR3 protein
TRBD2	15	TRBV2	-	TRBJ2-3	TGTGCCAGCATGGGGACTAGCGTTCGCACAGATACGCAGTATTTT	CASMGTSVRTDTQYF
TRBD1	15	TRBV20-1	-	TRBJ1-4	TGCAGTGCTAGAGATACGGGACAGGCCCTGAAAAAACTGTTTTTT	CSARDTGQALKKLFF
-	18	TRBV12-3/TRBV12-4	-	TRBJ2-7	TGTGCCAGCAGCGCGATCACCCCGGCTAGCCATCACTCCTACGAGCAGTACTTC	CASSAITPASHHSYEQYF
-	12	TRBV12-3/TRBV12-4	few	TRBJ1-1	TGTGCCAGCAGTTTAGTGAGCACTGAAGCTTTCTTT	CASSLVSTEAFF
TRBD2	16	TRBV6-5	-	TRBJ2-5	TGTGCCAGCAGTCCCATAAGCGGGGGGTCCTACAATGAGCAGTACTTC	CASSPISGGSYNEQYF
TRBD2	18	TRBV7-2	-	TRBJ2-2	TGTGCCAGCAGCTTAAGACTAGCGGGGCCCCGAGGCACCGGGGAGCTGTTTTTT	CASSLRLAGPRGTGELFF
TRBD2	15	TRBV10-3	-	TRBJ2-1	TGTGCCATCAGTGAGTCGGGAGGGCTTGGTAATGAGCAGTTCTTC	CAISESGGLGNEQFF
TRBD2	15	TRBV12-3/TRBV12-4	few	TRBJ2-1	TGTGCCAGCAGTCTGGGACTAGCGGGGACTGGAATGCAGTTCTTC	CASSLGLAGTGMQFF
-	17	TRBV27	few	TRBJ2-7	TGTGCCAGCAGTTTTAGACAGGGAGGCGTCGGGTCCTACGAGCAGTACTTC	CASSFRQGGVGSYEQYF
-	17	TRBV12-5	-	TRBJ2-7	TGTGCTAGTGGTAGCTCCCGGGGGGGGGACAGCTACTACGAGCAGTACTTC	CASGSSRGGDSYYEQYF
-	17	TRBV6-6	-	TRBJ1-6	TGTGCCAGCAGTTACTCCGCACGAGGGATCGCCAGTCAACCCCTCCACTTT	CASSYSARGIASQPLHF
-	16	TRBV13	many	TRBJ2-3	TGTGCCAGCAGCTCCTCAGCGGGCCTGCGCACAGATACGCAGTATTTT	CASSSSAGLRTDTQYF
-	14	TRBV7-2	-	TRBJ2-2	TGTGCCAGCAGTCGGACAGATTCCACCGGGGAGCTGTTTTTT	CASSRTDSTGELFF
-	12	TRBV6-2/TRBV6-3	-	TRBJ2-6	TGTGCCAGCAGTTACTCGGCAGAGGTCCTGACTTTC	CASSYSAEVLTF
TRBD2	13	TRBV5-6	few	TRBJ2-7	TGTGCCAGCAGCCAGACTAGCGTCTACGAGCAGTACTTC	CASSQTSVYEQYF
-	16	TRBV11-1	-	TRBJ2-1	TGTGCCAGCAGCTCCACCGGACGGGGGTTGAGGAATGAGCAGTTCTTC	CASSSTGRGLRNEQFF
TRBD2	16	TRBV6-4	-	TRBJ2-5	TGTGCCAGCAGTGACTGGGGACTAGCGGGGGTGAATGAGCAGTACTTC	CASSDWGLAGVNEQYF
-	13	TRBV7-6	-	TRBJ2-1	TGTGCCAGCAGCTCACCAACAAGGGTGGAGCAGTTCTTC	CASSSPTRVEQFF
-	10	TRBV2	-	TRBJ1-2	TGTGCCAGCCTTTCCGGTAACTACACCTTC	CASLSGNYTF
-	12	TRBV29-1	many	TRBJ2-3	TGCAGCGTTGAGGAGTTCACAGATACGCAGTATTTT	CSVEEFTDTQYF
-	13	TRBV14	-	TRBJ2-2	TGTGCCAGCCGAGGCCCAAGCGGCGGGGAGCTGTTTTTT	CASRGPSGGELFF
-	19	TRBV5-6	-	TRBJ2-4	TGTGCCAGCAGCGGGTGGACAGGGCAGGGGACTATATCCAAAAACATTCAGTACTTC	CASSGWTGQGTISKNIQYF
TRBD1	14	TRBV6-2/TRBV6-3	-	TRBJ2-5	TGTGCCAGCAGTTACACGGGACAGCGGCAGACCCAGTACTTC	CASSYTGQRQTQYF
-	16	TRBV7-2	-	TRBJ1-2	TGTGCCAGCAGCTTAGGCACTCGGGGATTAGACGATGGCTACACCTTC	CASSLGTRGLDDGYTF
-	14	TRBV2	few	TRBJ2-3	TGTGCCAGCGTCCAAGAGGGGGGCCCAGATACGCAGTATTTT	CASVQEGGPDTQYF
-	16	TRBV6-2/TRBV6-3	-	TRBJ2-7	TGTGCCAGCAGTTACGTCGACGCGGGGCCAACCTACGAGCAGTACTTC	CASSYVDAGPTYEQYF
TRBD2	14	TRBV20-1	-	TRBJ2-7	TGCAGTGCTAATTCCGGGACTAGCGGCTACGAGCAGTACTTC	CSANSGTSGYEQYF
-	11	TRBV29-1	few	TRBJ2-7	TGCAGCGTTGCGACCTCCTACGAGCAGTACTTC	CSVATSYEQYF
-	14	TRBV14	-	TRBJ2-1	TGTGCCAGCAGCCAAGTCGGGGGCTCCTACGAGCAGTTCTTC	CASSQVGGSYEQFF
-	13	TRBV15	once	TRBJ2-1	TGTGCCACCAGCAGAAATGGGGGGAATGAGCAGTTCTTC	CATSRNGGNEQFF
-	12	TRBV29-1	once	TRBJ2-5	TGCAGCTATCGGGGTTACGCAGAGACCCAGTACTTC	CSYRGYAETQYF
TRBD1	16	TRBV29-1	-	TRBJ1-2	TGCAACGTTGAAGAAACAGGGGGCTCCGCACTCTATGGCTACACCTTC	CNVEETGGSALYGYTF
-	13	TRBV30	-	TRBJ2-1	TGTGCCTGGAGTGTAGCACTATACAATGAGCAGTTCTTC	CAWSVALYNEQFF
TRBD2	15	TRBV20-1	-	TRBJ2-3	TGCAGTGCTAGAGGCGGGAGGGCCCGCGCAGATACGCAGTATTTT	CSARGGRARADTQYF
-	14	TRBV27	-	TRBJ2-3	TGCGCCAGCAGCTTGCGCGAGGGGACAGATACGCAGTATTTT	CASSLREGTDTQYF
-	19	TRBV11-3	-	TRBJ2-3	TGTGCCAGCAGCTTGCCCCCCGGGCAATCCGCAATAAACACAGATACGCAGTATTTT	CASSLPPGQSAINTDTQYF
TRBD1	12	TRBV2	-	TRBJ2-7	TGTGCCAGCAGTAACCAGGGGGCCGAGCAGTACTTC	CASSNQGAEQYF
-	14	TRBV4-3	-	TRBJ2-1	TGCGCCAGCAGCCAAGGGGGCTGGGACAATGAGCAGTTCTTC	CASSQGGWDNEQFF
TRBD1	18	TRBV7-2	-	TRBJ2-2	TGTGCCAGCAGCTGGGTGGGACAGGGGTTAATGCGGACCGGGGAGCTGTTTTTT	CASSWVGQGLMRTGELFF
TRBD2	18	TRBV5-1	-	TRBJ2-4	TGCGCCAGCAGCTTGGTTTTAGCGGGAGGTCTAGCCAAAGACATTCAGTACTTC	CASSLVLAGGLAKDIQYF
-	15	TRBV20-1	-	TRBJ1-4	TGCAGTGCTGCCCGATTTGGGGGCATGGATGAAAAACTGTTTTTT	CSAARFGGMDEKLFF
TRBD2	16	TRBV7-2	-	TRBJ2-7	TGTGCCAGCAGCTTAGCCTCTAACGGGGGGTCCTACGAGCAGTACTTC	CASSLASNGGSYEQYF
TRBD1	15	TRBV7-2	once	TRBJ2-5	TGTGCCAGCAGCTCCCGGGACAGGGGGGGTAATGAGCAGTACTTC	CASSSRDRGGNEQYF
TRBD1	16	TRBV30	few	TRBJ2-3	TGTGCCTGGAGTCCCGGGACAGGTTCTAGCACAGATACGCAGTATTTT	CAWSPGTGSSTDTQYF
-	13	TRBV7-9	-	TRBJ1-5	TGTGCCAGCAGCTTGACTGGACCTCAGCCCCAGCATTTT	CASSLTGPQPQHF
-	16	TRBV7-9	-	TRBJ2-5	TGTGCCAGCAGCTTAGGTGACGGGATTTCACAACAGACCCAGTACTTC	CASSLGDGISQQTQYF
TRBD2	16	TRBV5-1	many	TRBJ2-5	TGCGCCAGCAGCGTGACTAGCGGGGGGGCCGGAGAGACCCAGTACTTC	CASSVTSGGAGETQYF
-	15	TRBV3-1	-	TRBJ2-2	TGTGCCAGCAGCTTCGGGGGCGCGAGGACCGGGGAGCTGTTTTTT	CASSFGGARTGELFF
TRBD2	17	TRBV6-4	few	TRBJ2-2	TGTGCCAGCAGCAGGACTAGCGGGAGGGCCATCACCGGGGAGCTGTTTTTT	CASSRTSGRAITGELFF
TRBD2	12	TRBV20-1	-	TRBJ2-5	TGCAGGGCTAGCGGGAGGCCTGAGACCCAGTACTTC	CRASGRPETQYF